Below, 18 T cell receptor beta chains from the same sample are listed, as sequenced in a study of T cell responses to AZD1222 COVID-19 vaccine. Using immunoSEQ multiplex PCR, the repertoire was profiled, and TCRdb retains in-frame clones only, with some absent. Of approximately 150,000 clones detected, about 89% appear once; the ten largest clones hold 1.6%. The sample consisted of peripheral blood, taken on day 0 of AZD1222 vaccination. The receptors originated from an adult in good health.

The V gene is TRBV30, the J gene TRBJ1-1; D gene unclear. This CDR3 has 15 amino acids. V dropped 2 bases and J dropped 0 bases, with 13 bases sitting between them. Germline V gives CDR1 GTSNPN, CDR2 SVGIG (reference sequence). The CDR3 DNA follows: TGTGCCTGGAGTCTATCAGCCCCCATGAACACTGAAGCTTTCTTT. Translated, it gives CAWSLSAPMNTEAFF.

This chain connects TRBV10-2 to TRBJ1-4; unclear D gene. The CDR3 length is 12 residues. Trimming took off 10 bases at V and 5 bases at J, with 11 bases between the two ends. Germline V gene sequence: CDR1 WSHSY, CDR2 SAAADI. This CDR3 reads CATLGANEKLFF. For the CDR3, the DNA is TGCGCCACATTGGGCGCGAATGAAAAACTGTTTTTT.

The chain recombines TRBV6-5 with TRBJ2-4; a weak D match, TRBD2 (8 bases). The CDR3 runs 14 residues. CDR1 and CDR2 (germline): MNHEY, SVGAGI. Trimming shortened V by 7 bases and J by 3 bases, and 13 bases separated the two germline ends. CDR3 region: CASNSGDSKNIQYF. CDR3 sequence (DNA): TGTGCCAGCAATAGCGGGGACAGCAAAAACATTCAGTACTTC.

V usage is TRBV30 and J usage is TRBJ1-3; D unclear. Germline lookup yields CDR1 GTSNPN and CDR2 SVGIG (reference sequence). There are 11 residues in the CDR3. V gave up 7 bases and J gave up 4 bases, with 8 bases separating them. CDR3 residues: CASRWGNTIYF. In DNA form, the CDR3 reads TGTGCCTCGAGGTGGGGAAACACCATATATTTT.

The chain couples TRBV7-3 to TRBJ2-5, with 11 positions matching TRBD2. Trimming took 4 bases from V and 1 from J; bases not matched to a gene: 8. Germline loops: CDR1 SGHTA, CDR2 FQGTGA. CDR3 length equals 17 residues. CDR3 in amino acids: CASSSLTSGKIQETQYF. The CDR3 DNA is TGTGCCAGCAGCTCGCTGACTAGCGGGAAAATCCAAGAGACCCAGTACTTC. Full variable domain (rest looked up from reference TRBV7-3 and TRBJ2-5): GAGVSQTPSNKVTEKGKYVELRCDPISGHTALYWYRQSLGQGPEFLIYFQGTGAADDSGLPNDRFFAVRPEGSVSTLKIQRTERGDSAVYLCASSSLTSGKIQETQYFGPGTRLLVL.

This chain connects TRBV2 to TRBJ1-6; D is undetermined. The V gene's germline CDR1 is SNHLY and CDR2 FYNNEI. The CDR3 is made up of 13 amino acids. Trimming stripped 7 bases from V and 10 bases from J, with 14 bases between. CDR3 nucleotide sequence: TGTGCCAGCAAGTCGCCATTCGGGTCACCCCTCCACTTT. Protein: CASKSPFGSPLHF.

Worth noting for this clone: A single base separates this from a much larger clone, so it may be a read error. The chain joins TRBV28 to TRBJ1-5; 8 bases fit TRBD1. CDR3 length: 14 amino acids. V shed 5 bases, J shed 4 bases, and the junction held 4 bases outside the gene matches. Germline V gives CDR1 MDHEN, CDR2 SYDVKM. The CDR3 sequence: CASSVDRGNQPQHF. The CDR3 coding sequence is TGTGCCAGCAGTGTTGACAGGGGAAATCAGCCCCAGCATTTT.

The genes are TRBV27 and TRBJ2-2; possible D gene TRBD2, 5 bases. The V gene lost 4 bases and the J gene lost 1 base, with 13 bases spanning the gap. In germline, CDR1 is MNHEY, CDR2 SMNVEV (reference sequence). This CDR3 has 16 amino acids. The CDR3 DNA is TGTGCCAGCAGTTCCGGACTGGACCTGAACACCGGGGAGCTGTTTTTT. It encodes CASSSGLDLNTGELFF.

The table lists this clone with a few counts. The gene calls are TRBV11-2 and TRBJ1-6; D gene uncertain. The germline V gene has CDR1 SGHAT and CDR2 FQNNGV. Trimming stripped 7 bases from V and 10 bases from J, with 20 bases between. The length of the CDR3 is 15 residues. CDR3 nucleotide sequence: TGTGCCAGCACCCTAAACTTATTCATTGAGTCACCCCTCCACTTT. This encodes CASTLNLFIESPLHF.

The CDR3, as DNA: TGTGCCAGCAGAAGGGGTCGGGATCAGCCCCAGCATTTT. Encoded protein: CASRRGRDQPQHF. J is TRBJ1-5 and V is TRBV6-5, with D perhaps matching TRBD1 (5 bases). The V gene's germline CDR1 is MNHEY and CDR2 SVGAGI. The CDR3 is 13 amino acids. Deletions cut 6 bases from V and 5 bases from J, with 11 bases between.

The CDR3 sequence is CASSVEPRETQYF. The CDR3 DNA sequence: TGTGCCAGCAGCGTAGAACCAAGGGAGACCCAGTACTTC. The chain links TRBV9 to TRBJ2-5; D is unresolved. Between the trimmed V and J ends, which lost 0 bases and 5 bases, there was a span of 8 bases. This CDR3 comprises 13 residues. CDR1 and CDR2 (germline): SGDLS, YYNGEE.

The chain links TRBV6-5 to TRBJ1-5, with a possible D match to TRBD1 (5 bases). Trimming took off 2 bases at V and 6 bases at J, with 8 bases between the two ends. The CDR3 spans 13 residues. Germline CDR1 is MNHEY and CDR2 is SVGAGI. In nucleotides, the CDR3 is TGTGCCAGCAGTTACAGGGGCGGTCAGCCCCAGCATTTT. Its protein product is CASSYRGGQPQHF.

This clone was seen just once. J is TRBJ2-7 and V is TRBV23-1, with D possibly TRBD2 on 6 matching bases. TRBV23-1 is placed among ORFs of uncertain function. The CDR3 sequence is 14 residues long. The ends were cut back, 3 bases at V and 7 bases at J, with 16 bases in the middle. CDR3 residues: CASSHNRGVREQYV. The CDR3 DNA is TGCGCCAGCAGTCACAACCGCGGGGTAAGGGAGCAGTACGTC.

V and J are TRBV5-5 and TRBJ2-7, with 7 bases fitting TRBD1. Germline CDR1 reads SGHKS; CDR2 reads YYEKEE (reference sequence). The length of the CDR3 is 14 residues. The V segment lost 0 bases and the J segment 4 bases; nucleotides outside the gene matches: 4. The CDR3 DNA follows: TGTGCCAGCAGCTTGGAGGACAGGCGATACGAGCAGTACGTC. Translated, it gives CASSLEDRRYEQYV.

The chain recombines TRBV19 with TRBJ1-5; D gene uncertain. From germline, CDR1 is LNHDA and CDR2 SQIVND (reference sequence). The CDR3 has 14 amino acids. V was shortened by 6 bases and J by 0 bases, with 9 bases between the two germline ends. In nucleotides, the CDR3 is TGTGCCAGTAGGGGTTGGGTTAGCAATCAGCCCCAGCATTTT. This translates into CASRGWVSNQPQHF. Complete variable domain (other parts from reference TRBV19 and TRBJ1-5): DGGITQSPKYLFRKEGQNVTLSCEQNLNHDAMYWYRQDPGQGLRLIYYSQIVNDFQKGDIAEGYSVSREKKESFPLTVTSAQKNPTAFYLCASRGWVSNQPQHFGDGTRLSIL.

CDR3 sequence (DNA): TGTGCCAGCAGCCCTCGGTCCAGGGGCCTACACTACGAGCAGTACTTC. Amino acid sequence: CASSPRSRGLHYEQYF. The rearrangement links TRBV14 to TRBJ2-7; weak D call: TRBD1 (6 bases). V lost 4 bases and J lost 3, with 19 bases in between. Per germline, CDR1 SGHDN and CDR2 FVKESK. This CDR3 is 16 amino acids long.

This clone came up once. The CDR3 DNA reads TGTGCCAGCAGACTGACAGGGACGATCACTGAAGCTTTCTTT. This sequence encodes CASRLTGTITEAFF. V and J are TRBV6-5 and TRBJ1-1; the match to TRBD1 covers 7 bases. The CDR3 covers 14 residues. CDR1 MNHEY and CDR2 SVGAGI come from the germline V gene. V gave up 6 bases and J gave up 4 bases; unmatched junction bases: 8.

This clone showed up just once. J is TRBJ1-2 and V is TRBV29-1; possibly TRBD1 for D (5 bases). The CDR3 spans 11 residues. Germline loops: CDR1 SQVTM, CDR2 ANQGSEA. Trimming left V 4 bases short and J 8 bases short, with 11 bases between. CDR3 loop: CSVAGGTGYTF. The CDR3 DNA follows: TGCAGCGTTGCTGGGGGAACGGGCTACACCTTC. Filled out from reference TRBV29-1 and TRBJ1-2, the complete variable domain reads SAVISQKPSRDICQRGTSLTIQCQVDSQVTMMFWYRQQPGQSLTLIATANQGSEATYESGFVIDKFPISRPNLTFSTLTVSNMSPEDSSIYLCSVAGGTGYTFGSGTRLTVV.